One sample yielded the 19 T cell receptor beta chains listed below, sequenced in a study of CXCR3-negative and CXCR3-positive naive CD8 T cells. Study results and limitations: Hydrophobicity was higher for TRB CDR3s found in CXCR3-positive naive cells than in CXCR3-negative naive cells.

TRB cDNA was prepared as libraries by UMI-labeled 5' RACE. TCRdb reworked the 5' RACE reads into one entry per CDR3 protein, no DNA. The sample data list around 84,000 distinct CDR3 sequences. These receptors' antigens are unknown. Sequencing input: naive CXCR3+ CD8+ T cells from blood. Subset of the sample: CD45RO-CCR7+CD27+CD95- naive CD8+ T cells expressing CXCR3 (TNR3+). Receptor source: a human donor in good health. Some clones in this sample may be carry-over from other donors' samples.

The J gene is TRBJ2-1, the V gene TRBV7-6; TCRdb proposes TRBD2, but this gene call is untestable without DNA. Germline V gives CDR1 SGHVS, CDR2 FNYEAQ. The CDR3 is made up of 17 amino acids. This CDR3 reads CASSPATPDSVYNEQFF.

This chain joins TRBV28 and TRBJ1-5; the TCRdb call, TRBD1, lacks DNA for checking. Looked up from germline, CDR1 is MDHEN and CDR2 is SYDVKM. The CDR3 loop spans 17 amino acids. This CDR3 is CASSLSPPVYSNQPQHF.

The chain has TRBV3-1 and TRBJ1-1; TCRdb selects TRBD1, and the lack of DNA leaves this call unchecked. Germline V gene lookup returns CDR1 LGHDT and CDR2 YNNKEL (reference sequence). This CDR3 is 14 amino acids long. The CDR3 here is CASSQDSGVTEAFF.

This chain connects TRBV14 to TRBJ2-1; no DNA is available, so the TRBD2 call from TCRdb remains unchecked. Germline V lookup: CDR1 SGHDN, CDR2 FVKESK. This CDR3 contains 15 residues. The CDR3 protein is CASSRIAGERNEQFF.

The chain joins TRBV28 to TRBJ2-3; without DNA, the TCRdb call of TRBD1 cannot be checked. The CDR3 is 14 amino acids. Germline values: CDR1 MDHEN, CDR2 SYDVKM. CDR3 region: CASSFTGLTDTQYF.

V is TRBV6-6 and J is TRBJ1-5. Germline V gives CDR1 MNHNY, CDR2 SVGAGI (reference sequence). The CDR3 contains 15 residues. CDR3: CASSYSNGVGQPQHF.

This rearrangement joins TRBV4-1 to TRBJ1-1; no DNA is available, so the TRBD1 call from TCRdb remains unchecked. Germline V gene data show CDR1 as MGHRA and CDR2 as YSYEKL. This CDR3 is 15 amino acids long. The CDR3 region is CASSQDQGVVTEAFF.

The chain uses TRBV5-6 and TRBJ2-1; TCRdb gives TRBD2 as the D gene, but with no DNA this cannot be confirmed. Germline-derived CDR1 and CDR2 are SGHDT and YYEEEE. The CDR3 is made up of 13 amino acids. This chain's CDR3 is CASSLAGRNEQFF.

The genes are TRBV6-2 or TRBV6-3 and TRBJ2-5; TCRdb lists TRBD2, though no DNA is available to test this call. The CDR3 contains 18 residues. Germline values: CDR1 MNHEY, CDR2 SVGEGT. This CDR3 reads CASSPLRGAGGPGETQYF.

V gene TRBV7-9 combines with J gene TRBJ1-1; without DNA, the TCRdb call of TRBD1 cannot be checked. The CDR3 has 17 amino acids. Germline V gene sequence: CDR1 SEHNR, CDR2 FQNEAQ (reference sequence). CDR3 sequence: CASSPLGLGGEGTEAFF.

The chain uses TRBV28 and TRBJ1-1; the TCRdb call, TRBD1, lacks DNA for checking. The germline CDR1 and CDR2 sequences are MDHEN and SYDVKM. The CDR3 sequence is 16 residues long. CDR3 in amino acids: CASTSVRGPMNTEAFF.

The chain has TRBV5-4 and TRBJ1-1; TCRdb designates TRBD1, a call that cannot be tested without DNA. Germline CDR1 and CDR2: SGHNT and YYREEE (reference sequence). The CDR3 runs 16 residues. CDR3 sequence reads: CASSPLGAFANTEAFF.

This chain links TRBV28 with TRBJ2-7; TCRdb lists TRBD2, though no DNA is available to test this call. CDR1 and CDR2 (germline): MDHEN, SYDVKM. The CDR3 length is 14 residues. CDR3 in amino acids: CASSLHRGSYEQYF.

J is TRBJ2-3 and V is TRBV28; absent DNA, TCRdb's TRBD1 call cannot be checked. The CDR3 extends over 14 amino acids. Germline V CDR1 and CDR2: MDHEN, SYDVKM. The CDR3: CASSPAWGTDTQYF.

This chain joins TRBV23-1 and TRBJ2-2; as DNA is missing, the TRBD2 call by TCRdb cannot be tested. TRBV23-1 belongs to the ORF category, with a function that is uncertain. The CDR3 is 17 amino acids. The CDR3 reads CASSLPCGGGPPRELFF.

The rearrangement joins TRBV19 to TRBJ2-1; TCRdb indicates TRBD2, and absent DNA this call remains unverified. The V gene's germline CDR1 is LNHDA and CDR2 SQIVND (reference sequence). The CDR3 has 17 amino acids. The CDR3 here is CASSIEGLAEIYNEQFF. The full variable domain, completed using reference TRBV19 and TRBJ2-1, is DGGITQSPKYLFRKEGQNVTLSCEQNLNHDAMYWYRQDPGQGLRLIYYSQIVNDFQKGDIAEGYSVSREKKESFPLTVTSAQKNPTAFYLCASSIEGLAEIYNEQFFGPGTRLTVL.

The chain employs TRBV29-1 and TRBJ2-3; TCRdb selects TRBD1, and the lack of DNA leaves this call unchecked. The CDR3 loop spans 15 amino acids. In germline, CDR1 is SQVTM, CDR2 ANQGSEA. The chain's CDR3 is CSVAGGQGPTDTQYF.

The chain employs TRBV14 and TRBJ2-7; TCRdb designates TRBD1, a call that cannot be tested without DNA. Germline V lookup: CDR1 SGHDN, CDR2 FVKESK. This CDR3 is 16 amino acids long. Here the CDR3 reads CASSQDGQGIFIEQYF.

The rearrangement links TRBV7-2 to TRBJ2-7; the D call from TCRdb, TRBD1, cannot be confirmed without DNA. CDR3 length: 17 amino acids. Germline V gene data show CDR1 as SGHTA and CDR2 as FQGNSA. CDR3 amino acids: CASSSRGQKPRAYEQYF.